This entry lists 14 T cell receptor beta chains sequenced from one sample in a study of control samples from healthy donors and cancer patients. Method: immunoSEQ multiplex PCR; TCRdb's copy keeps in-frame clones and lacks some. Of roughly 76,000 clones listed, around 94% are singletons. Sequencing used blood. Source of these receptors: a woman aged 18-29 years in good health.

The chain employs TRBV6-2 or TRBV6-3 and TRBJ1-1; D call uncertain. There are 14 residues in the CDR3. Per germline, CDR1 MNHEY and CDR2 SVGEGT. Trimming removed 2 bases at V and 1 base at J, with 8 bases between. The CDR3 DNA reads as TGTGCCAGCAGTTACCTCCAGCCGAACACTGAAGCTTTCTTT. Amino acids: CASSYLQPNTEAFF.

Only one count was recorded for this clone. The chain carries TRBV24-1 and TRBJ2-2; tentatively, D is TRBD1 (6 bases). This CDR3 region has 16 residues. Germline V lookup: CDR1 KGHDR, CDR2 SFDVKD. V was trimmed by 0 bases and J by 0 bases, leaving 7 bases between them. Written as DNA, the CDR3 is TGTGCCACCAGTGATTTGAAGGGGGCGAACACCGGGGAGCTGTTTTTT. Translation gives CATSDLKGANTGELFF.

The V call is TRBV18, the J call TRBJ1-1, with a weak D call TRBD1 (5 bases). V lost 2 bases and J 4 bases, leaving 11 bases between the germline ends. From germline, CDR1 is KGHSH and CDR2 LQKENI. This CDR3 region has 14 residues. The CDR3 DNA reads TGTGCCAGCTCACCAAGCCAGGGAGCCACTGAAGCTTTCTTT. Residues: CASSPSQGATEAFF. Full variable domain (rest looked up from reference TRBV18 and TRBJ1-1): NAGVMQNPRHLVRRRGQEARLRCSPMKGHSHVYWYRQLPEEGLKFMVYLQKENIIDESGMPKERFSAEFPKEGPSILRIQQVVRGDSAAYFCASSPSQGATEAFFGQGTRLTVV.

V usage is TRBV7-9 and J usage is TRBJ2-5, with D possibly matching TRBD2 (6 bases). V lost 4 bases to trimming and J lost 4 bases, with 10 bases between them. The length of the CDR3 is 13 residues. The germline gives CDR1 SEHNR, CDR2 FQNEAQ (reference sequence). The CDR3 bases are TGTGCCAGCAGCTGGAACGGGGGAGAGACCCAGTACTTC. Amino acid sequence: CASSWNGGETQYF.

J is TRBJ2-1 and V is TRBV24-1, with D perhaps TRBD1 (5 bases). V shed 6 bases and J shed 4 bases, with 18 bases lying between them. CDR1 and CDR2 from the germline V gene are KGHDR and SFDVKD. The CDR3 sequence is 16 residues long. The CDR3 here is CATSPTATLGYNEQFF. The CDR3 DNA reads TGTGCCACCAGTCCGACAGCAACTTTGGGATACAATGAGCAGTTCTTC.

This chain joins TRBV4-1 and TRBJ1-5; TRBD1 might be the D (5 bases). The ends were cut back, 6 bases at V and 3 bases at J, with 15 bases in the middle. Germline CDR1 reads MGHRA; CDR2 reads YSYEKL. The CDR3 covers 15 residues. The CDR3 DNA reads TGCGCCAGCAGTACCTACGACAGCGTCAATCAGCCCCAGCATTTT. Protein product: CASSTYDSVNQPQHF.

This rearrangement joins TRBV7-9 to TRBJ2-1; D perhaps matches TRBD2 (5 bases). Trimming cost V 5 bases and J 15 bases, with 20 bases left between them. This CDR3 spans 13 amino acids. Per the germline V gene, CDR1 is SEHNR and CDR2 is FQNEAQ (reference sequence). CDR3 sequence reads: CASSPRDRVGPFF. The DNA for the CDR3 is TGTGCCAGCAGCCCGAGGGATAGGGTAGGTCCGTTCTTC.

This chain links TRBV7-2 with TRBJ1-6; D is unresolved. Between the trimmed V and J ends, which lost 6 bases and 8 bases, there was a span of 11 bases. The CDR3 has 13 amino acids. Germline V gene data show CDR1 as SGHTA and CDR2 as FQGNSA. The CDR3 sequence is CASSHTGYSPLHF. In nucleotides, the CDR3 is TGTGCCAGCAGTCACACTGGGTATTCACCCCTCCACTTT.

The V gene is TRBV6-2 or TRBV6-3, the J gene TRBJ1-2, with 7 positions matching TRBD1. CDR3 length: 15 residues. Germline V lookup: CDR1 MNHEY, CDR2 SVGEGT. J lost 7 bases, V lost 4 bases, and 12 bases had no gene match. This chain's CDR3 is CASSSPGTDLGGYTF. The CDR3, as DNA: TGTGCCAGCAGTTCACCCGGGACAGACTTGGGTGGCTACACCTTC.

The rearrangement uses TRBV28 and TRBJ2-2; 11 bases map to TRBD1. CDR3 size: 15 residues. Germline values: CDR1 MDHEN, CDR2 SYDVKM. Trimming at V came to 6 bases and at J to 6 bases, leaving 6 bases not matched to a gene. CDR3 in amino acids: CASSYPGQGAGELFF. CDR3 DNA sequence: TGTGCCAGCAGCTATCCGGGACAGGGGGCCGGGGAGCTGTTTTTT.

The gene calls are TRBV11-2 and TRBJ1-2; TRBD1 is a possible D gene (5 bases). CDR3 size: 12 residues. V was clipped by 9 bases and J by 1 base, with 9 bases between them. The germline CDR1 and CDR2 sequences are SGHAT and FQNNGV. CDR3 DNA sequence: TGTGCCAGTAGCAGGGATAACTATGGCTACACCTTC. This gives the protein CASSRDNYGYTF.

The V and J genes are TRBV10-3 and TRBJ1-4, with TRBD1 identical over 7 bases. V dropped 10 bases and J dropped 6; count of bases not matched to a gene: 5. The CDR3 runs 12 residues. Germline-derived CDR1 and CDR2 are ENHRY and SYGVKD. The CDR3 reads CASRTGDEKLFF. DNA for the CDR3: TGTGCCAGCCGGACAGGAGATGAAAAACTGTTTTTT.

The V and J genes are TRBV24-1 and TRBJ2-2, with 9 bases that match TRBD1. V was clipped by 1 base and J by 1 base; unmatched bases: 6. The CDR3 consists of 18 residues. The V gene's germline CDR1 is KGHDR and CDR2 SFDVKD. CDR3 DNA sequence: TGTGCCACCAGTGATTTAACAGGGGGCGACATGAACACCGGGGAGCTGTTTTTT. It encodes CATSDLTGGDMNTGELFF.

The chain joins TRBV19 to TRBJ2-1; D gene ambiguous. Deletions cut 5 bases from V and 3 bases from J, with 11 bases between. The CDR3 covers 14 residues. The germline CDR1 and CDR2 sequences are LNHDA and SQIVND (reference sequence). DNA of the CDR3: TGTGCCAGTAGTCCCCAGGCCGTCTACAATGAGCAGTTCTTC. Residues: CASSPQAVYNEQFF.